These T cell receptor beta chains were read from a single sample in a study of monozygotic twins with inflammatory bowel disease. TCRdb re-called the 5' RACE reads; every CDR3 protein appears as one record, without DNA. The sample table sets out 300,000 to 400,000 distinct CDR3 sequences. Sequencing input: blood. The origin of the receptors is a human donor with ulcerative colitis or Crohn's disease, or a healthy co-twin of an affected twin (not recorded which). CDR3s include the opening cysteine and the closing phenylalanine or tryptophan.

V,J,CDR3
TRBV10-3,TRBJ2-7,CAIKPGWGDEQYF
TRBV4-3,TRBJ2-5,CASSQDLFLRGRGEETQYF
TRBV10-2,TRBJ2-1,CASSEGGGAYNEQFF
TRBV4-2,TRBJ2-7,CASSQEGQGISYEQYF
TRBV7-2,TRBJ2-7,CASSLVLYEQYF
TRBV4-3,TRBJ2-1,CASSQDITNYNEQFF
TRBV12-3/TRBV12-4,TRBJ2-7,CASTYGGYEQYF
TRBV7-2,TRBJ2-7,CASSLPSGAYEQYF
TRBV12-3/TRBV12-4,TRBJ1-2,CASSLWTKAGYTF
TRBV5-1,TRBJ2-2,CASSFGGGTDTGELFF
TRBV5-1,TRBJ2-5,CASSVAGTGEETQYF
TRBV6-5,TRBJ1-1,CASKIAGQGPNTEAFF
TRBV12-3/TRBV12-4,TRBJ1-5,CASSQQGWSNQPQHF
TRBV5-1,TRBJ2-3,CASEGEGTDTQYF
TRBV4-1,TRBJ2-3,CASSQEPGLTDTQYF
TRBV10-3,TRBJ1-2,CAISDGGVTNYGYTF
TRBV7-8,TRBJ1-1,CASSFAGDGTEAFF
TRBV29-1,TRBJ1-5,CSVVQGGQPQHF
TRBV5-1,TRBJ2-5,CASSSTPTGGETQYF
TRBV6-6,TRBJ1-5,CASSNADSNQPQHF
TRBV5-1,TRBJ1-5,CASSSGTGSHQPQHF
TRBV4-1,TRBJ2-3,CASSQDYASGGPSEYTDTQYF
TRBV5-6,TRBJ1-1,CASSLEAVPNTEAFF
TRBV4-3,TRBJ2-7,CASSPSAGGEQYF
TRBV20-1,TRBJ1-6,CSATGGNSPLHF
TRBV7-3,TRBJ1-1,CASSREINTEAFF
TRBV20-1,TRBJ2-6,CSARGRKGARGANVLTF
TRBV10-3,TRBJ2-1,CALRQELWDEQFF
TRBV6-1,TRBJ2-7,CASRRGQGASLFYEQYF
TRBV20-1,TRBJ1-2,CSASDKNRNYGYTF
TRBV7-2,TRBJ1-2,CASSGDRNYGYTF